A single sample is the source of the 9 T cell receptor beta chains below, sequenced in a study of persistence of HIV-infected CD4 T cells. Stimulation used 9 to 10 ug/mL lysate from CMV-infected fibroblasts. Memory cells lacking CD40L and CD69 with high CD45RO were sorted. The libraries were made with immunoSEQ version 4 in survey mode. Profiled with immunoSEQ multiplex PCR; TCRdb holds only in-frame clones, not every one. In the table there are about 48,000 clones, around 75% of which are singletons. Their antigens remain unidentified. Sequencing was performed on CD4+ T cells sorted from PBMCs after roughly 17-hour stimulation, taken from a patient who received antiretroviral therapy. These receptors were collected from an adult man with HIV who was CMV-seropositive.

The CDR3 sequence is CASSRDRSSGNTIYF. In DNA form, the CDR3 reads TGTGCCAGCAGTCGGGACAGGAGCTCTGGAAACACCATATATTTT. J is TRBJ1-3 and V is TRBV5-4; 8 bases are shared with TRBD1. Germline values: CDR1 SGHNT, CDR2 YYREEE (reference sequence). J gave up 0 bases and V 5 bases, and 4 bases lay outside the gene matches. The CDR3 totals 15 residues.

In this sample, this clone turned up a few times. J is TRBJ1-6 and V is TRBV19; D may be TRBD1 (6 bases). The CDR3 loop spans 12 amino acids. Germline loops: CDR1 LNHDA, CDR2 SQIVND (reference sequence). The germline V and J ends were trimmed by 3 bases and 12 bases, with 9 bases remaining between them. The CDR3, as DNA: TGTGCCAGTAGTATGGGGGCTAGACCCCTCCACTTT. Translation gives CASSMGARPLHF.

This chain connects TRBV7-2 to TRBJ1-4; TRBD1 might be the D (5 bases). V lost 5 bases and J lost 2, with 12 bases in between. This CDR3 has 15 residues. The V gene's germline CDR1 is SGHTA and CDR2 FQGNSA. Here the CDR3 reads CASSNPGFTNEKLFF. The CDR3, as DNA: TGTGCCAGCAGCAACCCAGGGTTTACTAATGAAAAACTGTTTTTT.

Judged by abundance, this clone is medium-sized. The CDR3 DNA is TGTGCCAGCAGTCTCGGGCTAGCGGGAGGGCGAGGGGAGCTGTTTTTT. Amino acid sequence: CASSLGLAGGRGELFF. The chain uses TRBV2 and TRBJ2-2, with TRBD2 matching over 12 bases. Per the germline V gene, CDR1 is SNHLY and CDR2 is FYNNEI. This CDR3 has 16 residues. Trimming took 5 bases from V and 8 from J; bases not matched to a gene: 9.

V and J are TRBV7-9 and TRBJ1-2, with TRBD1 matching over 10 bases. V dropped 1 base and J dropped 2; count of bases not matched to a gene: 4. The CDR3 sequence is 16 residues long. CDR1 is SEHNR, CDR2 FQNEAQ, per germline (reference sequence). The CDR3 protein is CASSLGTGGINYGYTF. The DNA of the CDR3 is TGTGCCAGCAGCTTAGGGACAGGGGGTATAAACTATGGCTACACCTTC.

This clone appeared a few times. This chain joins TRBV15 and TRBJ2-2; the D gene could be TRBD1 or TRBD2 (5 bases each). From germline, CDR1 is LNHNV and CDR2 YYDKDF (reference sequence). The V and J ends lost 5 bases and 3 bases respectively, with 10 bases between them. This CDR3 has 14 residues. CDR3 loop: CATSQGEYTGELFF. The CDR3 nucleotides read TGTGCCACCAGCCAAGGGGAGTACACCGGGGAGCTGTTTTTT.

The chain links TRBV19 to TRBJ2-2; D is uncertain. This CDR3 comprises 16 residues. The germline V and J ends were trimmed by 5 bases and 1 base, with 14 bases remaining between them. Germline CDR1 reads LNHDA; CDR2 reads SQIVND (reference sequence). CDR3 DNA sequence: TGTGCCAGTAGTCGGGCAGGTGACTGGAACACCGGGGAGCTGTTTTTT. This translates into CASSRAGDWNTGELFF.

V is TRBV19 and J is TRBJ1-2; TRBD1 aligns across 7 bases. Unmatched junction bases numbered 12, after V lost 3 bases and J lost 14 bases. The length of the CDR3 is 13 residues. Per the germline V gene, CDR1 is LNHDA and CDR2 is SQIVND (reference sequence). In nucleotides, the CDR3 is TGTGCCAGTAGTATGGACCACGACAGGGCTGGGACCTTC. Protein sequence: CASSMDHDRAGTF.

The chain carries TRBV5-4 and TRBJ2-2; perhaps TRBD2 as D (6 bases). V lost 0 bases to trimming and J lost 7 bases, with 16 bases between them. The germline gives CDR1 SGHNT, CDR2 YYREEE (reference sequence). The CDR3 loop spans 16 amino acids. As DNA, the CDR3 is TGTGCCAGCAGCTTGGGGGCTAGCGTAAGAGGCGGGGAGCTGTTTTTT. Protein product: CASSLGASVRGGELFF.